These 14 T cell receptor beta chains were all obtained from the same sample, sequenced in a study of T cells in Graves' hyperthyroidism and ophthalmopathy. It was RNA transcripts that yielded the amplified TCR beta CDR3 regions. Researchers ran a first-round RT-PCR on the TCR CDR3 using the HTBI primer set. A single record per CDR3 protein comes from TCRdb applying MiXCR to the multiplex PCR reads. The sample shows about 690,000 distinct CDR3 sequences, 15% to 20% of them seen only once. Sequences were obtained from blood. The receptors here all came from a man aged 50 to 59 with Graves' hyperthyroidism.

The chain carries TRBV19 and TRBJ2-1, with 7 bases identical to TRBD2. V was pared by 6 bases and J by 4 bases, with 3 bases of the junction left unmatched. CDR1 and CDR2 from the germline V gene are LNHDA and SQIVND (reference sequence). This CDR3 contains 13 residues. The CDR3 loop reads CASRLAEYNEQFF. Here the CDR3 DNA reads TGTGCCAGTAGGCTAGCGGAATACAATGAGCAGTTCTTC. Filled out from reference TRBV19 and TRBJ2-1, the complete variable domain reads DGGITQSPKYLFRKEGQNVTLSCEQNLNHDAMYWYRQDPGQGLRLIYYSQIVNDFQKGDIAEGYSVSREKKESFPLTVTSAQKNPTAFYLCASRLAEYNEQFFGPGTRLTVL.

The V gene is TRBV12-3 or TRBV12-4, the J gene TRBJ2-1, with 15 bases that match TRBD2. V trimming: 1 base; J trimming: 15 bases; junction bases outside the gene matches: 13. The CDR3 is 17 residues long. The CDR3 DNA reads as TGTGCCAGCAGTTTAGTTTGGACTAGCGGGAGGGCCTTGGGGTGGTTCTTC. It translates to CASSLVWTSGRALGWFF.

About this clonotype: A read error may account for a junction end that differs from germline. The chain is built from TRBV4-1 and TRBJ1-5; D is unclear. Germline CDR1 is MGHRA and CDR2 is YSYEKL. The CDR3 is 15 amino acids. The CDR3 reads CASSQDRKGHQPQRF. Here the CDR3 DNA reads TGCGCCAGCAGCCAAGATAGGAAAGGCCATCAGCCCCAGCGTTTT.

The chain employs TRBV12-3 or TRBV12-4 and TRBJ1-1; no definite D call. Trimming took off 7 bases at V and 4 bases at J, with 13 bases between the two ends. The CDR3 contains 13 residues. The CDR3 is CASIAGIGTEAFF. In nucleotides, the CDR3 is TGTGCCAGCATAGCGGGCATTGGCACTGAAGCTTTCTTT.

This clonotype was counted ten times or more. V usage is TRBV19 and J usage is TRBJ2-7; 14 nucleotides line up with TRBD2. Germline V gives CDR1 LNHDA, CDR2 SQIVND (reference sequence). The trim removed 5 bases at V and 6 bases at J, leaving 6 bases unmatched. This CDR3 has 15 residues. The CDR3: CASSSTSGRESEQYF. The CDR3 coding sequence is TGTGCCAGTAGTTCGACTAGCGGGAGGGAGAGCGAGCAGTACTTC. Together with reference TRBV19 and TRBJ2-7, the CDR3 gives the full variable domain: DGGITQSPKYLFRKEGQNVTLSCEQNLNHDAMYWYRQDPGQGLRLIYYSQIVNDFQKGDIAEGYSVSREKKESFPLTVTSAQKNPTAFYLCASSSTSGRESEQYFGPGTRLTVT.

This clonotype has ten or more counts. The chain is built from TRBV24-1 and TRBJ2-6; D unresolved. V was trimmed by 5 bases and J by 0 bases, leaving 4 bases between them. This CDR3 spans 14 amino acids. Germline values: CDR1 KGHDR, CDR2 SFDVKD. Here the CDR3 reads CATSGTSGANVLTF. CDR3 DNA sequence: TGTGCCACCAGTGGAACCTCTGGGGCCAACGTCCTGACTTTC.

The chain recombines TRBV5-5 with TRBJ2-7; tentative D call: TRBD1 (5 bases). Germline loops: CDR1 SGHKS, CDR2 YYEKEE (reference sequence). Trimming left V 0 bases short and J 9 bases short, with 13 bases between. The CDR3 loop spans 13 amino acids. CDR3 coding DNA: TGTGCCAGCAGCTTGGGGCAGGGCAGTTGGCAGTACTTC. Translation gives CASSLGQGSWQYF.

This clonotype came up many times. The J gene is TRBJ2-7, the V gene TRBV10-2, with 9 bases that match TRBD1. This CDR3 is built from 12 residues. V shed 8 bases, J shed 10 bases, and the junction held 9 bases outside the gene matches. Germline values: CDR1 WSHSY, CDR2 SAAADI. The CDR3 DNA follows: TGCGCCAGCGCCGGACAGGGGCGGGAACAGTACTTC. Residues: CASAGQGREQYF.

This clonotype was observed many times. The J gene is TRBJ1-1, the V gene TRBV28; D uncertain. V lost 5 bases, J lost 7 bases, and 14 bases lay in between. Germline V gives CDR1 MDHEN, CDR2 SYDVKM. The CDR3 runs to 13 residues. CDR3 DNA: TGTGCCAGCAGTCGGACGGTCCTAAATGAAGCTTTCTTT. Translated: CASSRTVLNEAFF.

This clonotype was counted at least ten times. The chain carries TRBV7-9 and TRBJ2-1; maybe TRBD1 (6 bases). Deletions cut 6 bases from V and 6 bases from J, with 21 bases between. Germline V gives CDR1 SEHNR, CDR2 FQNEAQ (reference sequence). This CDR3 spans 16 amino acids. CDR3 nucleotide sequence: TGTGCCAGCAGTTCAAGAGGGGCAGGGGTCCCCAATGAGCAGTTCTTC. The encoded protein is CASSSRGAGVPNEQFF.

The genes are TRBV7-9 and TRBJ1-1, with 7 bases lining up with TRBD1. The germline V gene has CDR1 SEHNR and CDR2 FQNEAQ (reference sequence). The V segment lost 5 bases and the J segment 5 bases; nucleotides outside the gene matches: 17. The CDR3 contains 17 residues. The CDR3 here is CASSHARQGHWATEAFF. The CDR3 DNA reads TGTGCCAGCAGCCATGCCCGACAGGGTCACTGGGCGACTGAAGCTTTCTTT.

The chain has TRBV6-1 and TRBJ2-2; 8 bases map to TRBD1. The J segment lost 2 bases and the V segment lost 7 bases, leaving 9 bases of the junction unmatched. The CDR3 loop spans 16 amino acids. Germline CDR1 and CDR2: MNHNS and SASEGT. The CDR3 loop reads CASKEDRGVNTGELFF. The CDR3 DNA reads TGTGCCAGCAAAGAAGACAGGGGCGTTAACACCGGGGAGCTGTTTTTT.

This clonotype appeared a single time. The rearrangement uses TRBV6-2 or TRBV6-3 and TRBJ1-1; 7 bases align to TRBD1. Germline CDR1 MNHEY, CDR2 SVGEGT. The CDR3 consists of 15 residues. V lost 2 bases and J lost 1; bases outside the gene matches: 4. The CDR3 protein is CASSYEGARNTEAFF. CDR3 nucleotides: TGTGCCAGCAGTTACGAGGGGGCTAGGAACACTGAAGCTTTCTTT.

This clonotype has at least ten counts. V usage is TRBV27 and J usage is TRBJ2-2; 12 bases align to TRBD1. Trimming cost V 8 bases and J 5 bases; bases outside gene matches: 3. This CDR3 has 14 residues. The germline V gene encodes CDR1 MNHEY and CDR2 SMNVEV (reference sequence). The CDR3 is CASQGQGATGELFF. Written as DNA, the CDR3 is TGTGCCAGCCAGGGACAGGGGGCTACCGGGGAGCTGTTTTTT.